This TCR beta chain was recovered during a study of vaccination and CD4 T cells after COVID-19. Study in general: Overlapping SARS-CoV-2, HCoV-NL63, HCoV-OC43 and HCoV-229E spike peptides were used to stimulate cells.

The length of the CDR3 is 14 residues. Deletions cut 1 base from V and 4 bases from J, with 5 bases between. Germline-derived CDR1 and CDR2 are SGHNT and YENEEA. With regard to this clonotype: What it binds is unknown.

Stated treatment: approximately 10-day PBMC culture with coronavirus spike peptide pools or control peptides (ViraFEST assay). Oncomine TCR Beta short-read sequencing was applied to DNA from cultured CD4+ T cells. MiXCR, run by TCRdb on the PCR reads, gives a single entry per CDR3 protein. Of about 13,000 distinct CDR3 sequences listed, around four fifths are singletons. This TCR was recovered from a human donor who received a COVID-19 vaccine. This specimen consisted of CD4+ T cells from blood, cultured in vitro, obtained after SARS-CoV-2 vaccination. The chain has TRBV11-3 and TRBJ1-6; D remains unclear. The CDR3 sequence: CASSLALYNSPLHF. The CDR3 DNA follows: TGTGCCAGCAGCTTAGCACTTTATAATTCACCCCTCCACTTT.